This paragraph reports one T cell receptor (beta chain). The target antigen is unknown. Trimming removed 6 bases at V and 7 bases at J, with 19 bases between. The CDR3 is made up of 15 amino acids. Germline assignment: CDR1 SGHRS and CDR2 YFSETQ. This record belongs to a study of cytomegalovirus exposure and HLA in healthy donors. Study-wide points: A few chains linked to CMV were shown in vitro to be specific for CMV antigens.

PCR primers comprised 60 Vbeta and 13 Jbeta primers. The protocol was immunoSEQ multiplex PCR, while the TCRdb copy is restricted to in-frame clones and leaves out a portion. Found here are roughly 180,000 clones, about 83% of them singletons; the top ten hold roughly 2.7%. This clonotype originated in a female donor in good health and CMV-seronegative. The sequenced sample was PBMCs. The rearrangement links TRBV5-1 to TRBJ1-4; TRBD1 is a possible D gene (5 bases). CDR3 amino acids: CASTGGVINREKLFF. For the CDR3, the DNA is TGCGCCAGCACCGGGGGAGTGATCAATCGTGAAAAACTGTTTTTT.